The next 2 T cell receptor beta chains were all read from a single sample in a study of shared clonotypes between healthy human individuals. The assay was immunoSEQ multiplex PCR, and TCRdb's table has in-frame clones only and misses some. The sample records over a million clones, more than 65% being singletons. The sequenced sample was memory CD4+ T cells sorted from blood. Specified subset: CD45RA-negative fraction. The source of these receptors is a man aged 18 to 30 in good health.

The chain recombines TRBV11-2 with TRBJ2-1; 9 bases align to TRBD1. Germline V gene lookup returns CDR1 SGHAT and CDR2 FQNNGV. The V gene end was trimmed by 2 bases and the J gene end by 2 bases; junction bases not matched to a gene: 10. The CDR3 sequence is 18 residues long. CDR3 in DNA: TGTGCCAGCAGCTTACGGGCCCGGGACAGGGACACCTACAATGAGCAGTTCTTC. Its protein product is CASSLRARDRDTYNEQFF.

The chain has TRBV9 and TRBJ2-1; 7 bases fit TRBD1. CDR1 and CDR2 from the germline V gene are SGDLS and YYNGEE. The CDR3 totals 15 residues. The trim removed 8 bases at V and 5 bases at J, leaving 13 bases unmatched. The DNA for the CDR3 is TGTGCCAGTTTATTCGGGACAGTCACACACAATGAGCAGTTCTTC. Translation: CASLFGTVTHNEQFF.